These 23 T cell receptor beta chains share one sample of origin, sequenced in a study of quantifying T cell responses using KT2 cells. The overall study: TCR alpha and beta constant-region primers primed reverse transcription of RNA.

A single-stranded UMI oligo with SP2 sequence was ligated to cDNA 3' ends. The first PCR ran roughly 4 cycles with an equimolar RC1.1 and RC1.2 beta primer mix. TCRdb itself ran the UMI-ligation and nested PCR reads through MiXCR, one entry per CDR3 protein. The sample lists 40,000 or so distinct CDR3 sequences; 15% to 20% were seen once. The sample comprised PBMCs spiked with cells of the T cell clone KT2. These receptors originate from a human donor.

The J gene is TRBJ2-4, the V gene TRBV5-4; 12 bases map to TRBD2. The ends lost 4 bases at V and 1 base at J; junction bases unmatched: 3. The length of the CDR3 is 16 residues. The germline CDR1 and CDR2 sequences are SGHNT and YYREEE (reference sequence). The CDR3 sequence is CASSPGTSGAKNIQYF. The DNA of the CDR3 is TGTGCCAGCAGCCCGGGGACTAGCGGGGCCAAAAACATTCAGTACTTC.

This clonotype was seen only a few times. The genes are TRBV6-5 and TRBJ1-5; 8 bases line up with TRBD1. V was clipped by 3 bases and J by 4 bases; unmatched bases: 2. Per germline, CDR1 MNHEY and CDR2 SVGAGI. This CDR3 contains 14 residues. The CDR3, as DNA: TGTGCCAGCAGTTATAGGACAGGGAATCAGCCCCAGCATTTT. The encoded protein is CASSYRTGNQPQHF.

This clonotype turned up a few times. The chain has TRBV15 and TRBJ2-5; D is unresolved. CDR3 length equals 16 residues. V gave up 4 bases and J gave up 2 bases, with 17 bases separating them. Germline V lookup: CDR1 LNHNV, CDR2 YYDKDF (reference sequence). The DNA of the CDR3 is TGTGCCACCAGCACCTTGGACCGCCTCCGACAAGAGACCCAGTACTTC. Its translation is CATSTLDRLRQETQYF.

This clonotype has just a few counts. The chain couples TRBV7-9 to TRBJ1-3; the match to TRBD1 covers 7 bases. The germline V gene has CDR1 SEHNR and CDR2 FQNEAQ (reference sequence). This CDR3 region has 17 residues. The V segment lost 7 bases and the J segment 0 bases; nucleotides outside the gene matches: 12. The chain's CDR3 is CASNTRGIALSGNTIYF. In nucleotides, the CDR3 is TGTGCCAGCAACACCAGGGGGATCGCCCTCTCTGGAAACACCATATATTTT. Drawing the rest from reference TRBV7-9 and TRBJ1-3, the complete variable domain is DTGVSQNPRHKITKRGQNVTFRCDPISEHNRLYWYRQTLGQGPEFLTYFQNEAQLEKSRLLSDRFSAERPKGSFSTLEIQRTEQGDSAMYLCASNTRGIALSGNTIYFGEGSWLTVV.

This clonotype was observed a few times. The V and J genes are TRBV7-2 and TRBJ2-3; possible D gene TRBD1, 6 bases. The CDR3 is made up of 15 amino acids. V was trimmed by 1 base and J by 5 bases, leaving 13 bases between them. Germline V gene lookup returns CDR1 SGHTA and CDR2 FQGNSA. In DNA form, the CDR3 reads TGTGCCAGCAGCTTAGGGGGGCTGGCGGGAGATACGCAGTATTTT. Translating it yields CASSLGGLAGDTQYF. Using reference TRBV7-2 and TRBJ2-3 for the parts outside the CDR3, the full variable domain is GAGVSQSPSNKVTEKGKDVELRCDPISGHTALYWYRQSLGQGLEFLIYFQGNSAPDKSGLPSDRFSAERTGGSVSTLTIQRTQQEDSAVYLCASSLGGLAGDTQYFGPGTRLTVL.

The CDR3 is CASGFTRGTNQPQHF. The CDR3 DNA reads TGTGCTAGTGGTTTCACCAGGGGGACTAATCAGCCCCAGCATTTT. The chain uses TRBV12-5 and TRBJ1-5; TRBD1 matches 7 bases. This CDR3 has 15 residues. Germline CDR1 LGHNT, CDR2 FRNRAP. V lost 3 bases, J lost 4 bases, and 6 bases stayed unmatched.

V and J are TRBV12-3 or TRBV12-4 and TRBJ1-5; D unclear. This CDR3 has 13 amino acids. The V end was cut by 0 bases, the J end by 6 bases, with 6 bases between. CDR3 amino acids: CASSLAFGQPQHF. The CDR3 DNA sequence: TGTGCCAGCAGTTTAGCGTTCGGTCAGCCCCAGCATTTT.

This clonotype occurred a few times. The chain uses TRBV7-2 and TRBJ2-6; D is unresolved. V lost 2 bases and J 6 bases, leaving 5 bases between the germline ends. Germline V lookup: CDR1 SGHTA, CDR2 FQGNSA. The CDR3 is made up of 13 amino acids. CDR3 sequence (DNA): TGTGCCAGCAGCTTACTCCTGGCCAACGTCCTGACTTTC. It is translated as CASSLLLANVLTF.

The CDR3 DNA sequence: TGTGCCAGCAGTGATCCCCTACACCCGGCAGGCCCTGGCTACACCTTC. Encoded protein: CASSDPLHPAGPGYTF. This rearrangement joins TRBV6-1 to TRBJ1-2; D is unresolved. Germline V gene lookup returns CDR1 MNHNS and CDR2 SASEGT. The CDR3 totals 16 residues. Trimming removed 3 bases from V and 7 bases from J, with 21 bases in between.

The chain couples TRBV5-6 to TRBJ1-5, with D maybe TRBD1 (5 bases). V was cut by 2 bases and J by 4 bases, with 10 bases left in between. The CDR3 is 14 residues long. Germline V gene sequence: CDR1 SGHDT, CDR2 YYEEEE. Here the CDR3 DNA reads TGTGCCAGCAGCTTTTGGGGCGGGAATCAGCCCCAGCATTTT. Its translation: CASSFWGGNQPQHF.

The table lists this clonotype with a few counts. This rearrangement joins TRBV6-5 to TRBJ2-1; TRBD1 is a possible D gene (6 bases). This CDR3 spans 11 amino acids. V was pared by 4 bases and J by 9 bases, with 7 bases between. Germline lookup yields CDR1 MNHEY and CDR2 SVGAGI. The CDR3 sequence: CASSSGVEQFF. The DNA of the CDR3 is TGTGCCAGCAGTTCAGGGGTTGAGCAGTTCTTC.

The gene calls are TRBV5-1 and TRBJ1-6; the match to TRBD1 covers 9 bases. Germline V gene lookup returns CDR1 SGHRS and CDR2 YFSETQ. CDR3 size: 14 residues. The ends lost 4 bases at V and 10 bases at J; junction bases unmatched: 6. CDR3 in amino acids: CASSPGQGWSPLHF. The CDR3 nucleotides are TGCGCCAGCAGCCCGGGACAGGGATGGTCACCCCTCCACTTT.

V gene TRBV20-1 combines with J gene TRBJ2-3; D is ambiguous. Germline assignment: CDR1 DFQATT and CDR2 SNEGSKA (reference sequence). Between the trimmed V and J ends, which lost 4 bases and 0 bases, there was a span of 11 bases. The CDR3 runs to 14 residues. For the CDR3, the DNA is TGCAGTGCTACCGTCCGGTCTAGCACAGATACGCAGTATTTT. This gives the protein CSATVRSSTDTQYF.

The chain uses TRBV5-1 and TRBJ1-1; D unresolved. CDR3 size: 14 residues. Germline V gene data show CDR1 as SGHRS and CDR2 as YFSETQ. Trimming took off 0 bases at V and 2 bases at J, with 8 bases between the two ends. The CDR3 is CASSLDGVNTEAFF. CDR3 DNA: TGCGCCAGCAGCTTGGACGGAGTAAACACTGAAGCTTTCTTT.

The rearrangement links TRBV2 to TRBJ2-4; D might be TRBD1 (6 bases). In germline, CDR1 is SNHLY, CDR2 FYNNEI. The CDR3 contains 17 residues. V gave up 4 bases and J gave up 0 bases, with 16 bases separating them. The chain's CDR3 is CASSGRRGTLAKNIQYF. DNA of the CDR3: TGTGCCAGCAGTGGGCGCAGGGGTACTCTAGCCAAAAACATTCAGTACTTC. The full variable domain, its missing parts supplied by reference TRBV2 and TRBJ2-4, is EPEVTQTPSHQVTQMGQEVILRCVPISNHLYFYWYRQILGQKVEFLVSFYNNEISEKSEIFDDQFSVERPDGSNFTLKIRSTKLEDSAMYFCASSGRRGTLAKNIQYFGAGTRLSVL.

The rearrangement joins TRBV7-2 to TRBJ2-2, with a weak D call TRBD2 (5 bases). CDR3 length: 14 residues. Deletions cut 1 base from V and 7 bases from J, with 10 bases between. Per the germline V gene, CDR1 is SGHTA and CDR2 is FQGNSA. CDR3 sequence reads: CASSLVLGGGELFF. The CDR3 DNA reads as TGTGCCAGCAGCTTAGTACTAGGCGGCGGGGAGCTGTTTTTT.

This chain links TRBV5-4 with TRBJ2-7; 8 bases fit TRBD2. V was clipped by 0 bases and J by 0 bases; unmatched bases: 2. This CDR3 is built from 15 residues. Germline lookup yields CDR1 SGHNT and CDR2 YYREEE (reference sequence). The DNA of the CDR3 is TGTGCCAGCAGCTTGGTAGCGGGGAACTCCTACGAGCAGTACTTC. Its translation is CASSLVAGNSYEQYF.

This clonotype was counted between two and nine times. This sequence joins TRBV6-2 or TRBV6-3 and TRBJ2-5; TRBD2 matches 14 bases. The CDR3 runs 15 residues. The J segment lost 4 bases and the V segment lost 6 bases, leaving 4 bases of the junction unmatched. In germline, CDR1 is MNHEY, CDR2 SVGEGT. CDR3: CASRGLAGVGETQYF. In DNA, the CDR3 is TGTGCCAGCAGGGGACTAGCGGGAGTTGGAGAGACCCAGTACTTC.

This clonotype was seen once. The V call is TRBV7-2, the J call TRBJ2-1, with 7 bases lining up with TRBD1. CDR3 length: 14 residues. Per the germline V gene, CDR1 is SGHTA and CDR2 is FQGNSA. Trimming at V came to 7 bases and at J to 9 bases, leaving 12 bases not matched to a gene. The CDR3 DNA is TGTGCCAGCAAAGGGGGCCGGACTCTCGGTGAGCAGTTCTTC. This sequence encodes CASKGGRTLGEQFF.

This clonotype was recorded a few times. The rearrangement uses TRBV20-1 and TRBJ2-1, with 12 positions matching TRBD2. Germline CDR1 and CDR2: DFQATT and SNEGSKA (reference sequence). The CDR3 covers 13 residues. The CDR3 DNA reads as TGCAGGGTCCCGCTAGCGGGAGGGTCTGAGCAGTTCTTC. The encoded protein is CRVPLAGGSEQFF.

The V call is TRBV6-1, the J call TRBJ1-2; D perhaps matches TRBD1 (6 bases). Germline lookup yields CDR1 MNHNS and CDR2 SASEGT. This CDR3 comprises 13 residues. V lost 8 bases, J lost 2 bases, and 12 bases lay in between. The CDR3 DNA reads as TGTGCCAGCGGACGGGGGCCCAACTATGGCTACACCTTC. Its protein product is CASGRGPNYGYTF.

The V and J genes are TRBV6-6 and TRBJ1-5; D may be TRBD1 (5 bases). The CDR3 sequence is 15 residues long. V was cut by 7 bases and J by 3 bases, with 16 bases left in between. From germline, CDR1 is MNHNY and CDR2 SVGAGI (reference sequence). CDR3 amino acids: CASTLGRGFNQPQHF. For the CDR3, the DNA is TGTGCCAGCACCTTGGGACGGGGCTTCAATCAGCCCCAGCATTTT.

This clonotype was counted a few times. The V gene is TRBV2, the J gene TRBJ2-5, with D perhaps matching TRBD2 (7 bases). The CDR3 is 14 residues long. The germline V gene encodes CDR1 SNHLY and CDR2 FYNNEI. The V end lost 2 bases, the J end lost 4 bases, and 11 bases lay between the germline ends. The CDR3 region has the DNA TGTGCCAGCAGTGAATGGGGGGGCCCAGAGACCCAGTACTTC. Amino acid sequence: CASSEWGGPETQYF.